This T cell receptor (beta chain) was recorded in a study of human versus mouse CDR3 diversity and MHC coevolution. In the study overall: Between roughly 0.6 x 10^7 and 1.8 x 10^7 valid reads came from each sample. Study-wide findings and caveats: Human T cells were selected on six MHC II alleles.

Measured with immunoSEQ multiplex PCR; TCRdb has only the in-frame clones, and not every one. The table lists fewer than 100,000 clones, just over 90% of them singletons. Naive CD4 T cells, CD45RO-negative and CD62L-positive, were flow-sorted from PBMCs. The CDR3 is 15 residues long. Per the germline V gene, CDR1 is MNHEY and CDR2 is SVGAGI. The junction had 8 bases not matched to a gene; V was cut back by 6 bases and J by 3 bases. With regard to this clone: What it binds is unknown.

This clonotype was sampled from a person aged 30-69 years in good health. Sequenced: naive CD4+ T cells from blood. Stated subset: CD45RO-negative CD62L-positive naive CD4 T cells. The chain employs TRBV6-5 and TRBJ1-5; 7 bases align to TRBD1. The CDR3 protein is CASRGTASSNQPQHF. CDR3 sequence (DNA): TGTGCCAGCAGGGGGACAGCTAGCTCCAATCAGCCCCAGCATTTT.